This entry lists 6 T cell receptor beta chains sequenced from one sample in a study of blood T cell repertoires in COVID-19. Profiled with immunoSEQ multiplex PCR; TCRdb holds only in-frame clones, not every one. The data show under 300,000 clones, just under 85% seen once. Sequencing was carried out using peripheral blood. These receptors came from a woman in her fifties or sixties with active or convalescent COVID-19.

The J gene is TRBJ1-2, the V gene TRBV27, with D maybe TRBD1 (6 bases). CDR1 MNHEY and CDR2 SMNVEV come from the germline V gene (reference sequence). CDR3 length: 14 amino acids. V shed 6 bases and J shed 8 bases, with 19 bases lying between them. Here the CDR3 DNA reads TGTGCCAGCAGAACAACAGGGCCCCCGTTGGGCTACACCTTC. Protein sequence: CASRTTGPPLGYTF.

The chain has TRBV5-1 and TRBJ2-2; 10 bases agree with TRBD1. CDR1 SGHRS and CDR2 YFSETQ come from the germline V gene. This CDR3 is built from 15 residues. J was trimmed by 3 bases and V by 4 bases; bases with no gene match: 3. The CDR3 sequence is CASSDGTGDTGELFF. The CDR3 DNA reads TGCGCCAGCAGCGACGGGACAGGGGACACCGGGGAGCTGTTTTTT.

This clone was observed a handful of times. The CDR3 loop is CASSSTTSTDTQYF. As DNA, the CDR3 is TGTGCCAGCAGCTCAACGACTAGTACAGATACGCAGTATTTT. V and J are TRBV7-2 and TRBJ2-3, with D possibly being TRBD2 (6 bases). CDR1 SGHTA and CDR2 FQGNSA come from the germline V gene. V shed 4 bases and J shed 3 bases, with 11 bases lying between them. There are 14 residues in the CDR3.

The gene calls are TRBV2 and TRBJ2-6; D is undetermined. Trimming removed 5 bases from V and 4 bases from J, with 6 bases in between. The V gene's germline CDR1 is SNHLY and CDR2 FYNNEI. The CDR3 length is 13 residues. CDR3 in amino acids: CASSSPGANVLTF. The CDR3 DNA reads as TGTGCCAGCAGTAGCCCCGGGGCCAACGTCCTGACTTTC.

This clone was counted a single time. The chain uses TRBV6-1 and TRBJ1-3, with D perhaps TRBD1 (5 bases). Per germline, CDR1 MNHNS and CDR2 SASEGT. There are 14 residues in the CDR3. Trimming left V 3 bases short and J 0 bases short, with 6 bases between. CDR3 protein: CASSEQGSGNTIYF. As DNA, the CDR3 is TGTGCCAGCAGTGAGCAGGGCTCTGGAAACACCATATATTTT.

The sample holds one count of this clone. The chain carries TRBV10-2 and TRBJ2-3, with 12 bases lining up with TRBD2. The CDR3 has 15 residues. Germline lookup yields CDR1 WSHSY and CDR2 SAAADI. V dropped 5 bases and J dropped 1; count of bases not matched to a gene: 1. Here the CDR3 reads CASSLAGGGTDTQYF. In DNA, the CDR3 is TGCGCCAGCAGTCTAGCGGGAGGGGGCACAGATACGCAGTATTTT.